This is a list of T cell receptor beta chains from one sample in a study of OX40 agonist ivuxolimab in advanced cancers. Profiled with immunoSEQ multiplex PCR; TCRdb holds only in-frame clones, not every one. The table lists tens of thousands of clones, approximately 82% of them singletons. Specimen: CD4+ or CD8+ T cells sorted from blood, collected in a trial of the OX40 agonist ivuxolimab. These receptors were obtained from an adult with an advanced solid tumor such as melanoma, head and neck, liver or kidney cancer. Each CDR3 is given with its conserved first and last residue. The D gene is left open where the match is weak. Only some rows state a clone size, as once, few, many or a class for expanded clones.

CASSYSDVMNTEAFF,TGTGCCAGCAGTTACTCCGACGTTATGAACACTGAAGCTTTCTTT,once,NA,TRBJ1-1,TRBV6-6
CASRPYDREGSPLHF,TGTGCCAGCAGGCCCTACGACAGGGAAGGTTCACCCCTCCACTTT,NA,TRBD1,TRBJ1-6,TRBV6-6
CASSLRTSGMGNIQYF,TGTGCCAGCAGCCTTCGGACTAGCGGGATGGGAAACATTCAGTACTTC,NA,TRBD2,TRBJ2-4,TRBV4-2
CASSLAGQGGQETQYF,TGCGCCAGCAGCTTGGCAGGTCAGGGGGGCCAAGAGACCCAGTACTTC,NA,NA,TRBJ2-5,TRBV5-1
CASSVRTEPLEAFF,TGTGCCAGCAGCGTAAGGACAGAACCACTTGAAGCTTTCTTT,few,NA,TRBJ1-1,TRBV9
CASSPQPEISYEQYF,TGTGCCAGCAGCCCTCAACCGGAAATATCCTACGAGCAGTACTTC,NA,NA,TRBJ2-7,TRBV7-2
CASSVSGRVSYEQYF,TGTGCCAGCAGCGTAAGCGGGAGGGTTTCCTACGAGCAGTACTTC,NA,TRBD2,TRBJ2-7,TRBV6-6
CASGLVLRAANTGELFF,TGTGCTAGTGGTTTGGTTCTGCGGGCGGCGAACACCGGGGAGCTGTTTTTT,once,NA,TRBJ2-2,TRBV12-5
CASSVGVSLNSGNTIYF,TGTGCCAGCAGCGTAGGCGTCAGCCTTAACTCTGGAAACACCATATATTTT,NA,NA,TRBJ1-3,TRBV9
CASSRRGQLDEQYF,TGTGCCAGTAGTCGCAGGGGACAACTTGACGAGCAGTACTTC,NA,NA,TRBJ2-7,TRBV19
CASSVLRYEQYF,TGTGCCAGCAGCGTACTAAGGTACGAGCAGTACTTC,few,NA,TRBJ2-7,TRBV9
CASSRQGAVNEKLFF,TGCGCCAGCAGTCGACAGGGGGCTGTTAATGAAAAACTGTTTTTT,once,TRBD1,TRBJ1-4,TRBV4-3
CASSLRGFLNYGYTF,TGTGCCAGCAGTTTAAGGGGGTTTCTTAACTATGGCTACACCTTC,NA,NA,TRBJ1-2,TRBV28
CASSRPGGSYGYTF,TGTGCCAGCAGCCGTCCTGGAGGGAGCTATGGCTACACCTTC,NA,NA,TRBJ1-2,TRBV7-2
CASSQVERTEAFF,TGCGCCAGCAGCCAAGTCGAGAGAACTGAAGCTTTCTTT,NA,NA,TRBJ1-1,TRBV4-1
CATAGGLNEQYF,TGTGCCACCGCGGGGGGGCTGAACGAGCAGTACTTC,NA,TRBD2,TRBJ2-7,TRBV28
CASSLQGAWGEKLFF,TGTGCCAGCAGCCTTCAGGGGGCTTGGGGGGAAAAACTGTTTTTT,NA,TRBD1,TRBJ1-4,TRBV5-6
CAIPGRRRTYNEQFF,TGTGCCATACCCGGAAGGAGAAGAACCTACAATGAGCAGTTCTTC,NA,NA,TRBJ2-1,TRBV11-2
CATSRGRIVDYGYTF,TGTGCCACCAGCAGAGGAAGGATTGTTGACTATGGCTACACCTTC,NA,NA,TRBJ1-2,TRBV15
CASSRKGATEAFF,TGTGCCAGCAGCCGGAAGGGGGCCACTGAAGCTTTCTTT,once,TRBD1,TRBJ1-1,TRBV7-2
CASSELINEQFF,TGTGCCAGCAGTGAGCTTATCAATGAGCAGTTCTTC,NA,NA,TRBJ2-1,TRBV6-5
CASSDSGSNEKLFF,TGCGCCAGCAGTGATAGTGGTTCTAATGAAAAACTGTTTTTT,NA,NA,TRBJ1-4,TRBV10-2
CASSETGSYGYTF,TGTGCCAGTAGTGAGACAGGGTCCTATGGCTACACCTTC,NA,TRBD1,TRBJ1-2,TRBV19
CASSVGSQGANTQYF,TGTGCCAGCAGCGTAGGGAGTCAGGGGGCGAATACGCAGTATTTT,once,TRBD1,TRBJ2-3,TRBV9
CASSHLAPGSRTDTQYF,TGTGCCAGCAGCCATCTGGCCCCCGGGAGTAGGACAGATACGCAGTATTTT,NA,NA,TRBJ2-3,TRBV11-1
CASRDRRGRNDEQFF,TGTGCCAGCAGGGACCGGCGGGGCAGGAACGATGAGCAGTTCTTC,NA,NA,TRBJ2-1,TRBV7-2
CASSSRTLKVDDSGNTIYF,TGCGCCAGCAGCTCTAGGACCCTAAAGGTGGACGACTCTGGAAACACCATATATTTT,NA,NA,TRBJ1-3,TRBV4-1
CASSPTLLGLTMGRETQYF,TGCGCCAGCAGCCCGACCTTGTTGGGACTAACTATGGGCAGGGAGACCCAGTACTTC,NA,TRBD2,TRBJ2-5,TRBV5-1
CASSEGPNTEAFF,TGCGCCAGCAGTGAGGGGCCGAACACTGAAGCTTTCTTT,NA,NA,TRBJ1-1,TRBV10-1
CASEGSGANVLTF,TGTGCCAGCGAGGGCTCTGGGGCCAACGTCCTGACTTTC,NA,NA,TRBJ2-6,TRBV6-5